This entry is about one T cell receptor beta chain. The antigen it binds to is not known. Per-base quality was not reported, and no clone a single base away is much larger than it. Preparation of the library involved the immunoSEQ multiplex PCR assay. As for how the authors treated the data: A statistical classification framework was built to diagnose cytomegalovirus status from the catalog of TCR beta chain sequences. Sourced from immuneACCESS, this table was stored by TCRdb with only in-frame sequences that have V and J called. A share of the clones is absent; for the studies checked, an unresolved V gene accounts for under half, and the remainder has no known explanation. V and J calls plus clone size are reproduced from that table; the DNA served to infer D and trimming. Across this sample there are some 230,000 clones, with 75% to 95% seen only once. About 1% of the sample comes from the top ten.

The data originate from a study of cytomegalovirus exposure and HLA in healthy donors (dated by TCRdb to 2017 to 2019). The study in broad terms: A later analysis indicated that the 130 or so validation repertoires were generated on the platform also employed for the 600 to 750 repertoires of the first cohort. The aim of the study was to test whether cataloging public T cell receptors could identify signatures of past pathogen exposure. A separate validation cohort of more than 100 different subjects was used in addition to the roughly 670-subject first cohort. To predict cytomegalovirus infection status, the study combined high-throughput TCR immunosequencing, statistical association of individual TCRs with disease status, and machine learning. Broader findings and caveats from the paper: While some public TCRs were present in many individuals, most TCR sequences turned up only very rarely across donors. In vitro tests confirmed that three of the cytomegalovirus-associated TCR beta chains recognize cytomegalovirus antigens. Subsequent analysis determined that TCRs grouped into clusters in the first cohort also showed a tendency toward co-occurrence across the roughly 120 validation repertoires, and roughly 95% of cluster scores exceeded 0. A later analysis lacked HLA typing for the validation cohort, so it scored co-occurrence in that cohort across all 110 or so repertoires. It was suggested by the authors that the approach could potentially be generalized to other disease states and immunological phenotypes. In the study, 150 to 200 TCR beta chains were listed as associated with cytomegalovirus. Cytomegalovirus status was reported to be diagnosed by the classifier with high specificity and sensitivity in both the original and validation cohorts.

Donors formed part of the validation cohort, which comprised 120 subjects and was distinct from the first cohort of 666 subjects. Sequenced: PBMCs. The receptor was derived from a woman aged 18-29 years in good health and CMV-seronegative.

In nucleotide form, the sequence is TGCGCCAGCAGCTTGGACGGACTAGCGGGAGACGAGCAGTACTTC. The encoded protein is CASSLDGLAGDEQYF. The chain joins TRBV5-1 to TRBJ2-7; 13 middle bases align to TRBD2. Here V drops 0 bases and J drops 5 bases, and the junction holds 2 bases not matched to any gene. The CDR3 sequence holds 15 residues, the cysteine and phenylalanine included. The DNA shown is the 45-base CDR3, in frame from base 1. From a lookup of the germline V gene, CDR1 and CDR2 are SGHRS and YFSETQ.